The 25 T cell receptor beta chains below were found in one sample sequenced in a study of Ad26.COV2.S vaccination and SARS-CoV-2 variants. TCRdb's copy holds only in-frame clones and misses some; the assay was immunoSEQ multiplex PCR. The sample has around 450,000 clones; approximately 92% are singletons. Treatment noted: about 20 received Ad26.COV2.S at low or high dose, single or two shots; about 5 received placebo; per-sample allocation not given. Each sample was drawn 63 days after the first injection (of vaccine or placebo). Sequencing was performed on peripheral blood, taken in a trial of Ad26.COV2.S vaccine versus placebo. Every receptor here comes from a person between 18 and 65 years old who received the Ad26.COV2.S COVID-19 vaccine or a placebo.

This chain joins TRBV6-4 and TRBJ1-6, with D unresolved. The CDR3 covers 16 residues. Germline V gene data show CDR1 as MRHNA and CDR2 as SNTAGT. The germline V and J ends were trimmed by 8 bases and 0 bases, with 14 bases remaining between them. The CDR3 nucleotides read TGTGCCAGCGGAGCACGTATTAGCTCCTATAATTCACCCCTCCACTTT. Translating gives CASGARISSYNSPLHF.

This clone was seen only once. One junction end disagrees with the germline gene, perhaps due to a read error. This chain links TRBV2 with TRBJ2-3; TRBD2 matches at 10 bases. This CDR3 region has 15 residues. Germline loops: CDR1 SNHLY, CDR2 FYNNEI. CDR3 loop: CASSQAGGGLDTQYF. CDR3 DNA: TGTGCCAGCAGTCAAGCGGGAGGGGGCTTGGATACGCAGTATTTT.

This chain joins TRBV7-7 and TRBJ2-5, with TRBD2 matching over 7 bases. The junction had 5 bases not matched to a gene; V was cut back by 5 bases and J by 5 bases. Germline V gives CDR1 SSHAT, CDR2 FNYEAQ (reference sequence). CDR3 size: 13 residues. This chain's CDR3 is CASSPQGGETQYF. Written as DNA, the CDR3 is TGTGCCAGCAGCCCGCAGGGAGGGGAGACCCAGTACTTC. The variable domain in full, with the rest retrieved from reference TRBV7-7 and TRBJ2-5, is GAGVSQSPRYKVTKRGQDVTLRCDPISSHATLYWYQQALGQGPEFLTYFNYEAQPDKSGLPSDRFSAERPEGSISTLTIQRTEQRDSAMYRCASSPQGGETQYFGPGTRLLVL.

The chain joins TRBV6-6 to TRBJ1-1, with D unclear. This CDR3 spans 13 amino acids. CDR1 MNHNY and CDR2 SVGAGI come from the germline V gene (reference sequence). Trimming removed 7 bases from V and 0 bases from J, with 9 bases in between. CDR3 coding DNA: TGTGCCAGCACAAAACAAGTGAACACTGAAGCTTTCTTT. Translation gives CASTKQVNTEAFF.

This clone was counted once. The DNA for the CDR3 is TGTGCCAGCAGCCGTCTGGGGGCTGGGGCCAACGTCCTGACTTTC. It is translated as CASSRLGAGANVLTF. This chain links TRBV5-5 with TRBJ2-6; D could derive from TRBD1 or TRBD2 (5 bases each). The CDR3 runs to 15 residues. Germline assignment: CDR1 SGHKS and CDR2 YYEKEE (reference sequence). V lost 4 bases to trimming and J lost 2 bases, with 10 bases between them. Full variable domain (remainder filled in from reference TRBV5-5 and TRBJ2-6): DAGVTQSPTHLIKTRGQQVTLRCSPISGHKSVSWYQQVLGQGPQFIFQYYEKEERGRGNFPDRFSARQFPNYSSELNVNALLLGDSALYLCASSRLGAGANVLTFGAGSRLTVL.

This clone was recorded many times. The sample holds other DNA sequences that translate to the same CDR3. This chain links TRBV3-1 (or the pseudogene TRBV3-2) with TRBJ2-3; possible D gene TRBD2, 5 bases. Deletions cut 1 base from V and 6 bases from J, with 8 bases between. From germline, CDR1 is LGHDT and CDR2 YNNKEL (reference sequence). CDR3 length equals 13 residues. The CDR3 sequence: CASSQGRADTQYF. In DNA, the CDR3 is TGTGCCAGCAGCCAAGGGCGGGCGGATACGCAGTATTTT.

The chain combines TRBV9 with TRBJ1-4; 8 nucleotides line up with TRBD1. J lost 3 bases, V lost 0 bases, and 10 bases had no gene match. CDR1 is SGDLS, CDR2 YYNGEE, per germline. The CDR3 contains 18 residues. In DNA form, the CDR3 reads TGTGCCAGCAGCGTAGCTACAGGGGGGACAGGAGCTAATGAAAAACTGTTTTTT. The encoded protein is CASSVATGGTGANEKLFF.

This clone has a single count. The chain combines TRBV2 with TRBJ2-3; the D is unclear. Trimming stripped 7 bases from V and 2 bases from J, with 13 bases between. Germline V gives CDR1 SNHLY, CDR2 FYNNEI. This CDR3 has 14 amino acids. CDR3: CASILDGYTDTQYF. CDR3 bases: TGTGCCAGCATACTTGACGGGTACACAGATACGCAGTATTTT. The full variable domain, its missing parts supplied by reference TRBV2 and TRBJ2-3, is EPEVTQTPSHQVTQMGQEVILRCVPISNHLYFYWYRQILGQKVEFLVSFYNNEISEKSEIFDDQFSVERPDGSNFTLKIRSTKLEDSAMYFCASILDGYTDTQYFGPGTRLTVL.

The chain employs TRBV6-2 or TRBV6-3 and TRBJ2-1; D is possibly TRBD1 (6 bases). The CDR3 extends over 14 amino acids. Germline CDR1 and CDR2: MNHEY and SVGEGT. Trimming took off 5 bases at V and 9 bases at J, with 17 bases between the two ends. The CDR3 is CASSGRSIQGEQFF. The CDR3 DNA reads as TGTGCCAGCAGTGGCCGATCGATACAGGGTGAGCAGTTCTTC.

V is TRBV7-2 and J is TRBJ2-3; D remains unclear. V was cut by 2 bases and J by 5 bases, with 11 bases left in between. CDR3 length equals 14 residues. Germline CDR1 and CDR2: SGHTA and FQGNSA. CDR3 coding DNA: TGTGCCAGCAGCTTACGAGGTTGGGAAGATACGCAGTATTTT. Protein sequence: CASSLRGWEDTQYF.

This clone has a handful of counts. The chain has TRBV7-8 and TRBJ1-5; 8 nucleotides agree with TRBD1. Germline V gene sequence: CDR1 SGHVS, CDR2 FQNEAQ. This CDR3 comprises 17 residues. V lost 4 bases, J lost 4 bases, and 12 bases stayed unmatched. CDR3 loop: CASSSFPARQGNQPQHF. DNA for the CDR3: TGTGCCAGCAGCTCCTTTCCCGCCCGACAGGGGAATCAGCCCCAGCATTTT.

The chain has TRBV4-3 and TRBJ2-2, with TRBD2 identical over 7 bases. Per germline, CDR1 LGHNA and CDR2 YSLEER. Losses at the gene ends were 1 base for V and 1 base for J; bases not matched to a gene: 3. This CDR3 region has 16 residues. DNA of the CDR3: TGCGCCAGCAGCCAAGCCGGCGGGAGGAACACCGGGGAGCTGTTTTTT. Translating gives CASSQAGGRNTGELFF.

The rearrangement joins TRBV7-2 to TRBJ1-1; D gene ambiguous. V was cut by 5 bases and J by 5 bases, with 15 bases left in between. CDR1 SGHTA and CDR2 FQGNSA come from the germline V gene. The length of the CDR3 is 14 residues. The CDR3 region is CASSPGLRSTEAFF. The CDR3 DNA reads TGTGCCAGCAGCCCCGGACTTAGAAGTACTGAAGCTTTCTTT.

This rearrangement joins TRBV30 to TRBJ2-5; no definite D call. The germline V gene has CDR1 GTSNPN and CDR2 SVGIG (reference sequence). CDR3 length equals 11 residues. V was pared by 0 bases and J by 4 bases, with 3 bases between. This CDR3 is CAWSVIETQYF. The CDR3, as DNA: TGTGCCTGGAGTGTAATAGAGACCCAGTACTTC.

This rearrangement joins TRBV24-1 to TRBJ2-3; 7 positions match TRBD1. Unmatched junction bases numbered 8, after V lost 4 bases and J lost 5 bases. Per germline, CDR1 KGHDR and CDR2 SFDVKD. The CDR3 spans 15 residues. The CDR3 here is CATSERGTAQDTQYF. The CDR3 DNA follows: TGTGCCACCAGTGAAAGGGGGACAGCTCAAGATACGCAGTATTTT.

The rearrangement uses TRBV5-1 and TRBJ2-5; 12 bases are a match to TRBD2. Germline CDR1 and CDR2: SGHRS and YFSETQ. This CDR3 is 16 amino acids long. Trimming took 4 bases from V and 4 from J; bases not matched to a gene: 8. This chain's CDR3 is CASSASGGALRETQYF. CDR3 bases: TGCGCCAGCAGCGCTAGCGGGGGGGCCTTGAGAGAGACCCAGTACTTC.

This clone appeared a single time. The gene calls are TRBV19 and TRBJ1-6; D unresolved. CDR1 LNHDA and CDR2 SQIVND come from the germline V gene (reference sequence). CDR3 length equals 16 residues. V lost 4 bases, J lost 3 bases, and 13 bases lay in between. The CDR3 coding sequence is TGTGCCAGTAGTACGGAAAAGGATAACTATAATTCACCCCTCCACTTT. It yields the protein CASSTEKDNYNSPLHF.

Regarding this clone: The same CDR3 arises from other DNA sequences in this sample as well. V gene TRBV9 combines with J gene TRBJ1-3; D is unclear. CDR1 and CDR2 (germline): SGDLS, YYNGEE. This CDR3 has 16 amino acids. V lost 0 bases to trimming and J lost 0 bases, with 10 bases between them. CDR3 residues: CASSVEGSDSGNTIYF. The DNA of the CDR3 is TGTGCCAGCAGCGTAGAGGGAAGCGACTCTGGAAACACCATATATTTT.

V is TRBV6-5 and J is TRBJ1-1; D perhaps matches TRBD1 (5 bases). The V end was cut by 6 bases, the J end by 5 bases, with 19 bases between. The CDR3 spans 15 residues. CDR1 MNHEY and CDR2 SVGAGI come from the germline V gene. The DNA for the CDR3 is TGTGCCAGCAGCTTCCGTACGGGACCCCCGACTGAAGCTTTCTTT. Protein: CASSFRTGPPTEAFF.

The genes are TRBV30 and TRBJ2-1; 8 nucleotides line up with TRBD2. Germline loops: CDR1 GTSNPN, CDR2 SVGIG (reference sequence). The CDR3 extends over 13 amino acids. Unmatched junction bases numbered 5, after V lost 6 bases and J lost 4 bases. The CDR3 loop is CACGGAGYNEQFF. The CDR3 DNA reads as TGTGCCTGCGGGGGGGCCGGTTACAATGAGCAGTTCTTC.

V usage is TRBV12-3 or TRBV12-4 and J usage is TRBJ1-5, with 8 bases matching TRBD1. The CDR3 loop spans 13 amino acids. After removal of 6 bases from V and 3 bases from J, the junction contained 1 base not matched to a gene. CDR3 sequence: CASRGQANQPQHF. The CDR3 nucleotides are TGTGCCAGCAGGGGACAGGCCAATCAGCCCCAGCATTTT.

The CDR3 spells CASSDNRGGDQPQHF. The DNA of the CDR3 is TGTGCCAGCAGTGATAACCGGGGGGGAGATCAGCCCCAGCATTTT. The chain uses TRBV2 and TRBJ1-5; D may be TRBD1 (5 bases). The CDR3 consists of 15 residues. CDR1 is SNHLY, CDR2 FYNNEI, per germline. V was cut by 3 bases and J by 5 bases, with 14 bases left in between.

The chain employs TRBV20-1 and TRBJ2-1, with a weak D call TRBD2 (6 bases). V was shortened by 3 bases and J by 9 bases, with 15 bases between the two germline ends. This CDR3 is 13 amino acids long. Germline V gene sequence: CDR1 DFQATT, CDR2 SNEGSKA (reference sequence). The CDR3 DNA follows: TGCAGTGCTAGTTCTAGCGTTGCTGGTGAGCAGTTCTTC. This gives the protein CSASSSVAGEQFF.

CDR3 DNA: TGTGCCATCCATGGGACAGGGGGCACTGAAGCTTTCTTT. Translated: CAIHGTGGTEAFF. This chain links TRBV10-3 with TRBJ1-1, with TRBD1 matching over 11 bases. Trimming removed 8 bases from V and 4 bases from J; junction bases left unmatched: 3. The CDR3 contains 13 residues. CDR1 is ENHRY, CDR2 SYGVKD, per germline.

The chain couples TRBV9 to TRBJ1-1; 7 nucleotides line up with TRBD1. Germline loops: CDR1 SGDLS, CDR2 YYNGEE. The ends lost 4 bases at V and 5 bases at J; junction bases unmatched: 8. This CDR3 contains 14 residues. The CDR3 DNA sequence: TGTGCCAGCAGCCCCCAGGGGGTAAAGACTGAAGCTTTCTTT. It encodes CASSPQGVKTEAFF.